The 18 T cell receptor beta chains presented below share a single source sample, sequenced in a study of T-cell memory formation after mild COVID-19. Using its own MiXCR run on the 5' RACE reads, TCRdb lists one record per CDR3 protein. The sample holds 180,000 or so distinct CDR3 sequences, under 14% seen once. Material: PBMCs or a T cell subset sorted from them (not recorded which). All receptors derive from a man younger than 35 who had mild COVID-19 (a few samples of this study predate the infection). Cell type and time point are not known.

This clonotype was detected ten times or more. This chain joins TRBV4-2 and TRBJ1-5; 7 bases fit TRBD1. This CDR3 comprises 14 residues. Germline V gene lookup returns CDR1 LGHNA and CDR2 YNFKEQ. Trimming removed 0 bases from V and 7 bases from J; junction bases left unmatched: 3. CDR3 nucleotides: TGTGCCAGCAGCCAAGAGTCAGGGGGACAGCCCCAGCATTTT. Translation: CASSQESGGQPQHF.

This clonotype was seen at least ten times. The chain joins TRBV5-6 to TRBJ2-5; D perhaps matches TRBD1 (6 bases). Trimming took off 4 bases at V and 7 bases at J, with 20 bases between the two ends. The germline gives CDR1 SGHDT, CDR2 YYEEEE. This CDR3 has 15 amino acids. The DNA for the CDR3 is TGTGCCAGCAGCCCTGAGTCCCGGGACATTGGGACCCAGTACTTC. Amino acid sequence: CASSPESRDIGTQYF.

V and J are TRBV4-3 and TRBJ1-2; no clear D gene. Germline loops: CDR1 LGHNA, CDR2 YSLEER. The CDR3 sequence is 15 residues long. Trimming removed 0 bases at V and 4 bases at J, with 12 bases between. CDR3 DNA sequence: TGCGCCAGCAGCCAAGATCCGGGCCCGACCTATGGCTACACCTTC. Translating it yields CASSQDPGPTYGYTF.

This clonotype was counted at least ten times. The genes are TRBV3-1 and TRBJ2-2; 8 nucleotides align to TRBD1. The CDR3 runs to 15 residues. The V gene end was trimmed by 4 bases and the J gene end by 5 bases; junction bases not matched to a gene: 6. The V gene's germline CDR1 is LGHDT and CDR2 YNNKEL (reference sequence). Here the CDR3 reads CASSPRGPGTGELFF. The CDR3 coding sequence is TGTGCCAGCAGCCCCAGGGGGCCAGGGACCGGGGAGCTGTTTTTT.

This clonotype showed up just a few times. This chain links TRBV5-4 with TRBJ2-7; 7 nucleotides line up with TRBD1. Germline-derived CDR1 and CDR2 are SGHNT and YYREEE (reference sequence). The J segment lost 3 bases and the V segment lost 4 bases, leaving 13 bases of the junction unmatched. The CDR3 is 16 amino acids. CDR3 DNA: TGTGCCAGCAGCCCACGGCCCCAGGGACAGATCTACGAGCAGTACTTC. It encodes CASSPRPQGQIYEQYF.

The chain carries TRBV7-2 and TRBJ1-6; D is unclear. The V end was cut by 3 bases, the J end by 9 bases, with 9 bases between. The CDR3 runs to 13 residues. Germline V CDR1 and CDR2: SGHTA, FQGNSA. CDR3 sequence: CASSFFLVSPLHF. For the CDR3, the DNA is TGTGCCAGCAGCTTTTTTTTGGTTTCACCCCTCCACTTT.

The CDR3 spells CASSQGTSTDTQYF. CDR3 in DNA: TGCGCCAGCAGCCAAGGTACCAGCACAGATACGCAGTATTTT. The chain recombines TRBV4-1 with TRBJ2-3; D gene unclear. Trimming left V 1 base short and J 0 bases short, with 5 bases between. Germline-derived CDR1 and CDR2 are MGHRA and YSYEKL. The CDR3 length is 14 residues.

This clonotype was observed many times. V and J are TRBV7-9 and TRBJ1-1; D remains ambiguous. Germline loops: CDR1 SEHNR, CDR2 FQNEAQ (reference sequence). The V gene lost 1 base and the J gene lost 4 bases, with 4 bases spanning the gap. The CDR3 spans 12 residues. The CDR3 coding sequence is TGTGCCAGCAGCTTAGTTGTCACTGAAGCTTTCTTT. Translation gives CASSLVVTEAFF.

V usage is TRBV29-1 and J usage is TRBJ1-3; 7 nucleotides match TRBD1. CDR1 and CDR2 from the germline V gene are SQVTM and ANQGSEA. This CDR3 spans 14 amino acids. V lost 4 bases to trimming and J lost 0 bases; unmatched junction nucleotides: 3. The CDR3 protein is CSVGDSRSGNTIYF. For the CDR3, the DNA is TGCAGCGTTGGGGACAGCCGCTCTGGAAACACCATATATTTT.

CDR3 DNA sequence: TGTGCCAGCAGCTTGAGGGGACTAGCGGGGGGGCTGACCTACAATGAGCAGTTCTTC. Translated: CASSLRGLAGGLTYNEQFF. The genes are TRBV7-6 and TRBJ2-1; 16 nucleotides match TRBD2. The CDR3 totals 19 residues. Germline loops: CDR1 SGHVS, CDR2 FNYEAQ. Unmatched junction bases numbered 7, after V lost 3 bases and J lost 2 bases.

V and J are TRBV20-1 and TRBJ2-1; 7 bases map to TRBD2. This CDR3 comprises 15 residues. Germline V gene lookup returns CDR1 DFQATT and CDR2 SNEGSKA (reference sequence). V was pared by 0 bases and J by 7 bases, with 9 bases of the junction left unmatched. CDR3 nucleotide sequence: TGCAGTGCTAGAGATTGGGGGAGCGGGGTAAATGAGCAGTTCTTC. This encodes CSARDWGSGVNEQFF.

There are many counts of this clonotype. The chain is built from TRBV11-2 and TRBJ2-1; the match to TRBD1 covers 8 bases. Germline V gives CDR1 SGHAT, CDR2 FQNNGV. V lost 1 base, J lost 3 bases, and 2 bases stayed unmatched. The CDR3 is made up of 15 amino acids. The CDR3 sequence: CASSLGDRNYNEQFF. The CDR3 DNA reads TGTGCCAGCAGCTTAGGGGACAGGAACTACAATGAGCAGTTCTTC.

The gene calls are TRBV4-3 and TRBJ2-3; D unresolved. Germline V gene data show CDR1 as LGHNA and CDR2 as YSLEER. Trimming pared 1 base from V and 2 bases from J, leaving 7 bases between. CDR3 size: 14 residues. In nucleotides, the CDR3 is TGCGCCAGCAGCCAAGCCATGAACACAGATACGCAGTATTTT. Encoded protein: CASSQAMNTDTQYF.

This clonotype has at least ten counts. The CDR3 DNA is TGTGCCAGCAGCGTTGGTGCAGATACGCAGTATTTT. Translated: CASSVGADTQYF. V gene TRBV9 combines with J gene TRBJ2-3; the D is unclear. The length of the CDR3 is 12 residues. V lost 2 bases, J lost 4 bases, and 5 bases lay in between. Germline CDR1 reads SGDLS; CDR2 reads YYNGEE.

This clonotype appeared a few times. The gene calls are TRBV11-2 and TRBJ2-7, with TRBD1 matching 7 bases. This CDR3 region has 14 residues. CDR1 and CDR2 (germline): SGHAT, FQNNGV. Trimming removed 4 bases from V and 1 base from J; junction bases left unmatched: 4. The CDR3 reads CASSYGTESYEQYV. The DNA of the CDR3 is TGTGCCAGCAGCTACGGGACAGAGTCCTACGAGCAGTACGTC.

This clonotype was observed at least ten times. CDR3 sequence: CASSLISWGAYNEQFF. The CDR3 bases are TGTGCCAGCAGCTTAATCTCGTGGGGGGCGTACAATGAGCAGTTCTTC. The chain couples TRBV7-3 to TRBJ2-1; either TRBD1 or TRBD2 may supply D (6 bases each). This CDR3 contains 16 residues. The germline gives CDR1 SGHTA, CDR2 FQGTGA. The V gene lost 1 base and the J gene lost 4 bases, with 14 bases spanning the gap. Based on the CDR3 plus reference TRBV7-3 and TRBJ2-1, the full variable domain is GAGVSQTPSNKVTEKGKYVELRCDPISGHTALYWYRQSLGQGPEFLIYFQGTGAADDSGLPNDRFFAVRPEGSVSTLKIQRTERGDSAVYLCASSLISWGAYNEQFFGPGTRLTVL.

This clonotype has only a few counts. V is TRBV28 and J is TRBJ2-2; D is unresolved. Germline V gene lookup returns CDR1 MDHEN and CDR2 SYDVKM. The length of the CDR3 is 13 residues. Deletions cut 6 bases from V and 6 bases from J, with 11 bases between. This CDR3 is CASSPIGAGELFF. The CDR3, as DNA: TGTGCCAGCAGCCCAATCGGCGCCGGGGAGCTGTTTTTT.

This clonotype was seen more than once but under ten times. The CDR3 spells CASSQDYPRSSGNEQFF. The CDR3 DNA sequence: TGCGCCAGCAGCCAAGATTATCCCCGGAGTAGCGGCAATGAGCAGTTCTTC. This chain joins TRBV4-3 and TRBJ2-1, with TRBD2 as a possible D gene (6 bases). Germline V CDR1 and CDR2: LGHNA, YSLEER. The V and J ends lost 0 bases and 6 bases respectively, with 18 bases between them. CDR3 length equals 17 residues.